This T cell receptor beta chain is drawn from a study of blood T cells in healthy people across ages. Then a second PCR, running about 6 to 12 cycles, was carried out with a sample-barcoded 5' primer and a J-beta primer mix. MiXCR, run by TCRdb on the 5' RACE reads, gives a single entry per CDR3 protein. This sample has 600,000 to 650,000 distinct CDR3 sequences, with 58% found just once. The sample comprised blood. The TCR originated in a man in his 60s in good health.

CDR3 sequence: CASTRWEGGTGELFF. CDR3 DNA sequence: TGTGCCAGCACCCGTTGGGAGGGAGGAACCGGGGAGCTGTTTTTT. The chain uses TRBV6-1 and TRBJ2-2, with 7 bases aligning to TRBD2. V shed 7 bases and J 5 bases; nucleotides not matched to a gene: 10. From germline, CDR1 is MNHNS and CDR2 SASEGT. The CDR3 contains 15 residues.